The TCR beta chain under discussion was sequenced for a study of shared clonotypes between healthy human individuals. Study as a whole: Those who served as donors were a couple of women and three men between the ages of 18 and 49.

CDR1 is SGHRS, CDR2 YFSETQ, per germline. V was pared by 4 bases and J by 6 bases, with 7 bases of the junction left unmatched. The CDR3 length is 14 residues. This table comes from immunoSEQ multiplex PCR, and its TCRdb copy is limited to in-frame clones, with some not included. The table has more than 400,000 clones, approximately 82% seen once. Sequencing was carried out using PBMCs. The receptor was isolated from a woman in her 40s in good health. Some clones in this sample may be carry-over from other donors' samples. The chain carries TRBV5-1 and TRBJ1-1; 9 bases are shared with TRBD1. CDR3 loop: CASSEQGASAEAFF. The CDR3 DNA reads as TGCGCCAGCAGCGAACAGGGGGCAAGCGCTGAAGCTTTCTTT.